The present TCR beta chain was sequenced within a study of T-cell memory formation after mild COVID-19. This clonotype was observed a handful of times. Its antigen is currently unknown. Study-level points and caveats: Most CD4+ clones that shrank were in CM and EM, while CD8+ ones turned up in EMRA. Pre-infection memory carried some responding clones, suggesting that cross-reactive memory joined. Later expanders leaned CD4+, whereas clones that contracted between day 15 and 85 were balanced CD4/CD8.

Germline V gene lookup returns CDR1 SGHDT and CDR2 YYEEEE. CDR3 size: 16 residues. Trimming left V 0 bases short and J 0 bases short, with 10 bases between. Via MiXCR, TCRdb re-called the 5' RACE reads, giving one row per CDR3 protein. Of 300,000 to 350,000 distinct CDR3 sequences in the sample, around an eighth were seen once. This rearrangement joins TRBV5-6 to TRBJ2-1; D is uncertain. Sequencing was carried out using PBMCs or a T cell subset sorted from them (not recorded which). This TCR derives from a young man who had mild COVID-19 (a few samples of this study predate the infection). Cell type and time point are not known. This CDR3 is CASSLEGISSYNEQFF. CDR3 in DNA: TGTGCCAGCAGCTTGGAGGGTATCAGCTCCTACAATGAGCAGTTCTTC.